These 13 T cell receptor beta chains originate from one sample sequenced in a study of T cells in Graves' hyperthyroidism and ophthalmopathy (dated by TCRdb to the late 2010s). Libraries were made using multiplex PCR. Sequencing instrument: Illumina HiSeq 2000. Amplification of TCR beta CDR3 regions was carried out from RNA transcripts. The TCR CDR3 was subjected to a first round of RT-PCR using the HTBI primer set and the Qiagen OneStep RT-PCR kit. In-frame beta chains were kept once TCRdb had trimmed the public reads at Q25 with fastp and called clones with MiXCR. Rows are combined by CDR3 protein, so each entry shows the most common genes and DNA. This sample lists more than 300,000 distinct CDR3 sequences; 15% to 20% were detected once. Of the sample, 40% to 45% is held by the ten largest clones. Input material: blood. The receptors stem from a man between 18 and 35 years old with Graves' ophthalmopathy.

This clonotype was observed many times. The chain combines TRBV9 with TRBJ1-1; D is undetermined. Per germline, CDR1 SGDLS and CDR2 YYNGEE. V lost 3 bases to trimming and J lost 3 bases, with 12 bases between them. The CDR3 has 14 residues. The CDR3 here is CASSGSRADTEAFF. CDR3 coding DNA: TGTGCCAGCAGCGGATCTAGGGCGGACACTGAAGCTTTCTTT. The full variable domain, in which reference TRBV9 and TRBJ1-1 provide the parts outside the CDR3, is DSGVTQTPKHLITATGQRVTLRCSPRSGDLSVYWYQQSLDQGLQFLIQYYNGEERAKGNILERFSAQQFPDLHSELNLSSLELGDSALYFCASSGSRADTEAFFGQGTRLTVV.

The chain is built from TRBV7-3 and TRBJ1-6, with 7 bases that match TRBD1. Germline V lookup: CDR1 SGHTA, CDR2 FQGTGA. This CDR3 has 15 residues. V trimming: 5 bases; J trimming: 7 bases; junction bases outside the gene matches: 8. The CDR3 loop is CASSPTGQSNSPLHF. DNA of the CDR3: TGTGCCAGCAGCCCCACGGGACAGAGCAATTCACCCCTCCACTTT.

This clonotype was seen at least ten times. This chain connects TRBV6-6 to TRBJ1-1; D remains unclear. The V end lost 2 bases, the J end lost 6 bases, and 4 bases lay between the germline ends. Germline V gene sequence: CDR1 MNHNY, CDR2 SVGAGI (reference sequence). The CDR3 has 11 amino acids. CDR3: CASSYQAEAFF. Written as DNA, the CDR3 is TGTGCCAGCAGTTACCAGGCTGAAGCTTTCTTT.

The V call is TRBV20-1, the J call TRBJ2-6, with 7 bases that match TRBD1. CDR3 size: 18 residues. Germline assignment: CDR1 DFQATT and CDR2 SNEGSKA (reference sequence). With V trimmed by 3 bases and J by 0 bases, 11 bases remained unmatched. Written as DNA, the CDR3 is TGCAGTGCTAGGGACAGGCTCTTATCCCTCTCTGGGGCCAACGTCCTGACTTTC. Translating it yields CSARDRLLSLSGANVLTF.

The rearrangement uses TRBV6-1 and TRBJ1-4; D may be TRBD1 (6 bases). The V end was cut by 5 bases, the J end by 0 bases, with 13 bases between. CDR1 MNHNS and CDR2 SASEGT come from the germline V gene. The CDR3 runs to 16 residues. CDR3 region: CASSPPRQATNEKLFF. CDR3 bases: TGTGCCAGCAGTCCCCCTCGACAGGCAACTAATGAAAAACTGTTTTTT.

This sequence joins TRBV9 and TRBJ1-5; tentative D call: TRBD1 (6 bases). CDR1 SGDLS and CDR2 YYNGEE come from the germline V gene. This CDR3 comprises 17 residues. Trimming pared 0 bases from V and 0 bases from J, leaving 13 bases between. CDR3 region: CASSVEEDSPSNQPQHF. The CDR3 nucleotides read TGTGCCAGCAGCGTAGAGGAGGACAGCCCTAGCAATCAGCCCCAGCATTTT. The entire variable domain, with the rest obtained from reference TRBV9 and TRBJ1-5, is as follows: DSGVTQTPKHLITATGQRVTLRCSPRSGDLSVYWYQQSLDQGLQFLIQYYNGEERAKGNILERFSAQQFPDLHSELNLSSLELGDSALYFCASSVEEDSPSNQPQHFGDGTRLSIL.

Only a few counts were recorded for this clonotype. A much larger clone differs by one base, so this may be a read error. The V call is TRBV11-3, the J call TRBJ2-5; D unclear. The CDR3 is 13 amino acids. Germline V gives CDR1 SGHNT, CDR2 YENEEA. This chain's CDR3 is CASSLGKAEAQYF. Here the CDR3 DNA reads TGTGCCAGCAGCTTAGGGAAGGCAGAGGCCCAGTACTTC.

A few counts support this clonotype. This rearrangement joins TRBV6-1 to TRBJ2-2; 10 bases fit TRBD1. The V segment lost 10 bases and the J segment 0 bases; nucleotides outside the gene matches: 11. Germline-derived CDR1 and CDR2 are MNHNS and SASEGT. This CDR3 contains 17 residues. The CDR3 loop reads CAIPGQGFGANTGELFF. Written as DNA, the CDR3 is TGTGCCATCCCGGGACAGGGGTTTGGAGCGAACACCGGGGAGCTGTTTTTT.

Ten or more counts support this clonotype. The chain combines TRBV20-1 with TRBJ2-2, with D possibly being TRBD2 (5 bases). Trimming took off 7 bases at V and 4 bases at J, with 13 bases between the two ends. The CDR3 is 13 residues long. Germline V gene data show CDR1 as DFQATT and CDR2 as SNEGSKA (reference sequence). For the CDR3, the DNA is TGCAGTGTCAACGGGGTCAGCACCGGGGAGCTGTTTTTT. Translation: CSVNGVSTGELFF.

At least ten counts were recorded for this clonotype. V is TRBV20-1 and J is TRBJ2-5; 7 nucleotides agree with TRBD1. Germline loops: CDR1 DFQATT, CDR2 SNEGSKA (reference sequence). This CDR3 has 13 amino acids. V gave up 1 base and J gave up 7 bases; unmatched junction bases: 6. CDR3: CSARATGWGTQYF. The CDR3 region has the DNA TGCAGTGCTAGAGCGACAGGGTGGGGGACCCAGTACTTC.

This clonotype was detected only a few times. J is TRBJ1-5 and V is TRBV19; no reliable D call. The V gene lost 7 bases and the J gene lost 9 bases, with 7 bases spanning the gap. Germline V gene data show CDR1 as LNHDA and CDR2 as SQIVND (reference sequence). The CDR3 runs 10 residues. The CDR3 region is CASKVPPQHF. The CDR3 nucleotides are TGTGCCAGTAAAGTTCCGCCCCAGCATTTT. Variable domain in full (rest from reference TRBV19 and TRBJ1-5): DGGITQSPKYLFRKEGQNVTLSCEQNLNHDAMYWYRQDPGQGLRLIYYSQIVNDFQKGDIAEGYSVSREKKESFPLTVTSAQKNPTAFYLCASKVPPQHFGDGTRLSIL.

This clonotype was recorded a few times. The chain recombines TRBV6-5 with TRBJ2-5; D gene ambiguous. CDR1 is MNHEY, CDR2 SVGAGI, per germline. The CDR3 covers 16 residues. V was cut by 0 bases and J by 7 bases, with 18 bases left in between. The CDR3 is CASSYSGDALGWTQYF. The CDR3, as DNA: TGTGCCAGCAGTTACTCGGGTGATGCCCTCGGGTGGACCCAGTACTTC.

This clonotype has at least ten counts. CDR3 residues: CSVEKGPTEAFF. The CDR3 nucleotides read TGCAGCGTTGAGAAAGGGCCCACTGAAGCTTTCTTT. The chain combines TRBV29-1 with TRBJ1-1; D call uncertain. Between the trimmed V and J ends, which lost 3 bases and 4 bases, there was a span of 9 bases. In germline, CDR1 is SQVTM, CDR2 ANQGSEA. The CDR3 covers 12 residues.